This T cell receptor beta chain appears in the sequencing data of a study of blood T cells in healthy people across ages. Study-wide background: The capture of about one barcoded beta molecule per two T cells was achieved by template switching.

Overall study findings and caveats: Researchers report that TCR beta diversity correlated strongly with naive T cell percentage. Higher diversity and more naive CD4+ cells were features of long-lived donors, compared to aged donors.

The donors, all healthy, were Caucasians living in Russia, aged roughly 6 to 100. V was shortened by 4 bases and J by 5 bases, with 18 bases between the two germline ends. Germline CDR1 SGHRS, CDR2 YFSETQ. CDR3 size: 15 residues. Combining a sample-barcoded 5' primer with a J-beta primer mix, a second PCR ran for about 6 to 11 cycles. MiXCR, applied by TCRdb to the 5' RACE reads, yields one record per CDR3 protein. The sample includes around 870,000 distinct CDR3 sequences, 29% seen only once; the top ten take 17%. Concerning this clonotype: What it binds is not known.

The chain recombines TRBV5-1 with TRBJ2-5; D is perhaps TRBD1 or TRBD2 (5 bases each). Sequencing was done on a sample of blood. This TCR was recovered from a woman of 80 years or more in good health. The CDR3 sequence: CASSLEARGQETQYF. As DNA, the CDR3 is TGCGCCAGCAGCCTGGAGGCACGGGGCCAGGAGACCCAGTACTTC.